This T cell receptor (beta chain) was obtained from a study of T cells in Graves' hyperthyroidism and ophthalmopathy. Findings and limits, study-wide: A model of 13 V-J features distinguished ophthalmopathy from stable hyperthyroidism.

V lost 5 bases and J 0 bases, leaving 11 bases between the germline ends. From germline, CDR1 is GTSNPN and CDR2 SVGIG (reference sequence). The CDR3 runs to 14 residues. This clonotype was recorded many times. Its antigen is unknown. RNA transcripts yielded amplified TCR beta CDR3 regions. When the TCR CDR3 underwent first-round RT-PCR, the HTBI primer set was used. TCRdb called the multiplex PCR reads again in MiXCR, with one record for every CDR3 protein. The repertoire consists of about 130,000 distinct CDR3 sequences, with 22% occurring once and the leading ten covering about 67%. This TCR came from a woman in her forties or fifties with Graves' hyperthyroidism that later progressed to Graves' ophthalmopathy. V usage is TRBV30 and J usage is TRBJ1-3; a weak D match, TRBD1 (6 bases). Input material: blood. CDR3 sequence (DNA): TGTGCCTGGCAGGAGGGACACTCTGGAAACACCATATATTTT. It encodes CAWQEGHSGNTIYF.